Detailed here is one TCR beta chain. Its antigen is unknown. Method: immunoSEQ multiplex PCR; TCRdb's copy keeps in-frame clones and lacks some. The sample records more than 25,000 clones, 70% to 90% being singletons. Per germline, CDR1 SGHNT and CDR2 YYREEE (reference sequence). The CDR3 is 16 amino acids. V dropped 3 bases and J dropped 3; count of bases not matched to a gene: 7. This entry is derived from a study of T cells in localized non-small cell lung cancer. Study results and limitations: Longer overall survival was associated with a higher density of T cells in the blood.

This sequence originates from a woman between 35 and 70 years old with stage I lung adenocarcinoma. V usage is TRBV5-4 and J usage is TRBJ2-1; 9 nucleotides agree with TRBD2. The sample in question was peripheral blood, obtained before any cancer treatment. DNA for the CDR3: TGTGCCAGCAGCTCCAGCGGGAGGACGGTCTACAATGAGCAGTTCTTC. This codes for CASSSSGRTVYNEQFF.